This entry features one TCR beta chain sequence. This specimen belongs to a study of blood T cells in healthy people across ages. The CDR3 sequence is 16 residues long. CDR1 is MNHEY and CDR2 is SMNVEV in the germline V gene (reference sequence). Trimming took off 3 bases at V and 2 bases at J, with 15 bases between the two ends. The authors ran a second PCR of roughly 6 to 12 cycles using a sample-barcoded 5' primer and a J-beta primer mix. Tagging of each cDNA molecule was performed by a template-switch adaptor with 12 random nucleotides. TCRdb fed the 5' RACE reads into MiXCR, producing one record per CDR3 protein. The repertoire includes 1.6 million or so distinct CDR3 sequences, 30% to 35% of them detected once, and approximately 11% sits in the top ten.

The receptor's source is a woman aged 25 to 39 in good health. The sequencing input was blood. The chain recombines TRBV27 with TRBJ2-3; D possibly corresponds to TRBD2 (6 bases). The CDR3 sequence: CASSLKPGLITDTQYF. DNA for the CDR3: TGTGCCAGCAGTTTGAAGCCGGGACTCATCACAGATACGCAGTATTTT.